Following are 14 T cell receptor beta chains from one sample sequenced in a study of graft-versus-host responses after intestinal transplantation. Their specific antigens are unknown. Assay: immunoSEQ multiplex PCR; the TCRdb copy retains only in-frame clones and omits some. Of about 83,000 clones in the sample, less than 90% were seen once. Source: unstimulated CD4+ T cells sorted from spleen or lymph node cells, taken before intestinal transplant. The source of these receptors is a human donor who received an intestinal transplant.

The V gene is TRBV5-1, the J gene TRBJ2-5; TRBD1 aligns across 7 bases. The length of the CDR3 is 15 residues. J lost 4 bases, V lost 0 bases, and 6 bases had no gene match. The germline V gene has CDR1 SGHRS and CDR2 YFSETQ. CDR3 sequence: CASSLAAGGGETQYF. CDR3 DNA: TGCGCCAGCAGCTTGGCCGCAGGGGGTGGAGAGACCCAGTACTTC.

The chain joins TRBV2 to TRBJ2-7; maybe TRBD1 (6 bases). Germline V gene sequence: CDR1 SNHLY, CDR2 FYNNEI. V was shortened by 6 bases and J by 6 bases, with 12 bases between the two germline ends. This CDR3 has 12 amino acids. This chain's CDR3 is CASRIYRAEQYF. The DNA for the CDR3 is TGTGCCAGCAGGATATACAGGGCCGAGCAGTACTTC.

J is TRBJ2-7 and V is TRBV5-6; weak D call: TRBD1 (5 bases). Trimming took off 1 base at V and 3 bases at J, with 8 bases between the two ends. This CDR3 is 13 amino acids long. Germline CDR1 is SGHDT and CDR2 is YYEEEE. In DNA form, the CDR3 reads TGTGCCAGCAGCTTGCAGGGCTACTACGAGCAGTACTTC. Translated: CASSLQGYYEQYF. The full variable domain, its missing parts supplied by reference TRBV5-6 and TRBJ2-7, is DAGVTQSPTHLIKTRGQQVTLRCSPKSGHDTVSWYQQALGQGPQFIFQYYEEEERQRGNFPDRFSGHQFPNYSSELNVNALLLGDSALYLCASSLQGYYEQYFGPGTRLTVT.

The chain employs TRBV4-1 and TRBJ2-2; 7 bases match TRBD1. Germline V gene data show CDR1 as MGHRA and CDR2 as YSYEKL. V dropped 4 bases and J dropped 1; count of bases not matched to a gene: 3. This CDR3 comprises 15 residues. The CDR3 protein is CASSRTGLNTGELFF. CDR3 in DNA: TGCGCCAGCAGCCGGACAGGACTGAACACCGGGGAGCTGTTTTTT.

The V and J genes are TRBV7-3 and TRBJ2-2, with a tentative D call TRBD2 (5 bases). The CDR3 runs to 17 residues. CDR1 and CDR2 from the germline V gene are SGHTA and FQGTGA. V was clipped by 2 bases and J by 0 bases, with 13 bases between them. DNA for the CDR3: TGTGCCAGCAGCTTAGAAAATAGCGTATCGAACACCGGGGAGCTGTTTTTT. Translated, it gives CASSLENSVSNTGELFF. Full variable domain (outside the CDR3, taken from reference TRBV7-3 and TRBJ2-2): GAGVSQTPSNKVTEKGKYVELRCDPISGHTALYWYRQSLGQGPEFLIYFQGTGAADDSGLPNDRFFAVRPEGSVSTLKIQRTERGDSAVYLCASSLENSVSNTGELFFGEGSRLTVL.

This sequence joins TRBV5-6 and TRBJ2-5; 7 nucleotides align to TRBD1. CDR3 length equals 14 residues. Trimming took 3 bases from V and 6 from J; bases not matched to a gene: 8. Germline V gene lookup returns CDR1 SGHDT and CDR2 YYEEEE. The CDR3 loop is CASSSPKQGKTQYF. The CDR3 nucleotides are TGTGCCAGCAGCTCTCCTAAACAGGGGAAGACCCAGTACTTC.

The V call is TRBV9, the J call TRBJ2-7; 9 bases agree with TRBD1. The CDR3 runs to 14 residues. V gave up 3 bases and J gave up 3 bases; unmatched junction bases: 4. The germline V gene has CDR1 SGDLS and CDR2 YYNGEE. CDR3 protein: CASSAATGGYEQYF. CDR3 sequence (DNA): TGTGCCAGCAGCGCGGCGACAGGGGGCTACGAGCAGTACTTC.

The chain links TRBV2 to TRBJ2-1; no firm D call. The V end lost 4 bases, the J end lost 7 bases, and 5 bases lay between the germline ends. The length of the CDR3 is 11 residues. CDR1 and CDR2 from the germline V gene are SNHLY and FYNNEI. The CDR3 sequence is CASSVRNEQFF. In nucleotides, the CDR3 is TGTGCCAGCAGTGTCCGGAATGAGCAGTTCTTC.

The table lists this clone with a count of one. This sequence joins TRBV2 and TRBJ2-7; 7 bases fit TRBD1. The CDR3 is 15 amino acids. Germline CDR1 is SNHLY and CDR2 is FYNNEI. The junction had 8 bases not matched to a gene; V was cut back by 2 bases and J by 4 bases. CDR3 DNA sequence: TGTGCCAGCAGTGAAACAGGGGTACCGGGGTACGAGCAGTACTTC. Protein: CASSETGVPGYEQYF.

This clone was observed once. The CDR3 loop is CASSSRRGSNTGELFF. CDR3 nucleotides: TGTGCCAGCAGCTCCAGGAGGGGATCGAACACCGGGGAGCTGTTTTTT. V usage is TRBV7-9 and J usage is TRBJ2-2; a weak D match, TRBD2 (6 bases). Germline lookup yields CDR1 SEHNR and CDR2 FQNEAQ (reference sequence). This CDR3 contains 16 residues. Trimming pared 4 bases from V and 0 bases from J, leaving 12 bases between.

The table lists this clone with a few counts. The chain joins TRBV19 to TRBJ2-7; D possibly corresponds to TRBD1 (6 bases). This CDR3 spans 14 amino acids. Germline CDR1 reads LNHDA; CDR2 reads SQIVND (reference sequence). V shed 5 bases and J shed 7 bases, with 18 bases lying between them. The CDR3 bases are TGTGCCAGTAGTTTACAAGGGACACCTCGGGAGCAGTACTTC. It translates to CASSLQGTPREQYF.

CDR3 sequence: CASSENRRQNSEAFF. In DNA, the CDR3 is TGTGCCAGCAGTGAAAATAGGCGACAAAATTCTGAAGCTTTCTTT. The rearrangement joins TRBV6-1 to TRBJ1-1, with D unclear. Germline V gene data show CDR1 as MNHNS and CDR2 as SASEGT. The CDR3 length is 15 residues. Trimming removed 2 bases from V and 6 bases from J, with 16 bases in between.

V gene TRBV10-3 combines with J gene TRBJ2-1; D gene ambiguous. The CDR3 has 12 amino acids. Germline-derived CDR1 and CDR2 are ENHRY and SYGVKD. Trimming shortened V by 4 bases and J by 6 bases, and 7 bases separated the two germline ends. As DNA, the CDR3 is TGTGCCATCAGTGTGGGCCGCAATGAGCAGTTCTTC. Its protein is CAISVGRNEQFF.

The chain employs TRBV15 and TRBJ2-1; TRBD1 might be the D (5 bases). The length of the CDR3 is 13 residues. Trimming stripped 4 bases from V and 2 bases from J, with 6 bases between. Germline V gene data show CDR1 as LNHNV and CDR2 as YYDKDF (reference sequence). The CDR3 DNA reads TGTGCCACCAGCACAGGGACCTACAATGAGCAGTTCTTC. Translation gives CATSTGTYNEQFF.